The 24 T cell receptor beta chains below were found in one sample sequenced in a study of Ad26.COV2.S vaccination and SARS-CoV-2 variants. Generated by immunoSEQ multiplex PCR, the TCRdb table keeps only in-frame clones and is missing some. The data show some 390,000 clones, approximately 91% seen once. Treatment of the sample: around 19 received Ad26.COV2.S at low or high dose, single or two shots; a few received placebo; per-sample allocation not given. Collection of samples fell on day 63 after the first vaccine or placebo injection. The input for sequencing was peripheral blood, taken in a trial of Ad26.COV2.S vaccine versus placebo. These receptors all stem from a person between 18 and 60 years old who received the Ad26.COV2.S COVID-19 vaccine or a placebo.

The chain couples TRBV29-1 to TRBJ1-3; a possible D gene is TRBD1 (5 bases). The V gene's germline CDR1 is SQVTM and CDR2 ANQGSEA. There are 14 residues in the CDR3. Trimming took 4 bases from V and 0 from J, leaving 10 bases between them. CDR3 DNA: TGCAGCGTTGGGGGGATTAACTCTGGAAACACCATATATTTT. Translated, it gives CSVGGINSGNTIYF.

This chain uses TRBV21-1 with TRBJ2-3; the table assigns TRBD2, which was not confirmed against the DNA. TRBV21-1 is annotated as a pseudogene. This CDR3 is 15 amino acids long. The CDR3 DNA is TGTGCCAGCAGGGTTCCAGCCCGGGGCACAGATACGCAGTATTTT. It translates to CASRVPARGTDTQYF.

This chain connects TRBV24-1 to TRBJ2-1; 8 bases line up with TRBD1. The V and J ends lost 3 bases and 3 bases, in that order; junction bases with no gene match: 12. The CDR3 extends over 18 amino acids. Germline V gene data show CDR1 as KGHDR and CDR2 as SFDVKD. The CDR3 here is CATSDPTPTGGIYNEQFF. In nucleotides, the CDR3 is TGTGCCACCAGTGATCCGACCCCCACAGGGGGGATCTACAATGAGCAGTTCTTC.

The chain is built from TRBV27 and TRBJ1-1; tentatively, D is TRBD1 (5 bases). V shed 6 bases and J shed 5 bases, with 16 bases lying between them. The CDR3 contains 14 residues. The germline V gene has CDR1 MNHEY and CDR2 SMNVEV (reference sequence). The CDR3 here is CASSGTWTRTEAFF. In DNA, the CDR3 is TGTGCCAGCAGCGGGACCTGGACGAGAACTGAAGCTTTCTTT.

This clone was seen only once. The V and J genes are TRBV7-9 and TRBJ2-1; D tentatively fits TRBD1 or TRBD2 (5 bases each). Trimming pared 5 bases from V and 4 bases from J, leaving 21 bases between. Per the germline V gene, CDR1 is SEHNR and CDR2 is FQNEAQ (reference sequence). The CDR3 spans 17 residues. The CDR3: CASSPRGPGLGYNEQFF. As DNA, the CDR3 is TGTGCCAGCAGCCCGAGGGGTCCCGGACTGGGATACAATGAGCAGTTCTTC.

The V gene is TRBV20-1, the J gene TRBJ2-1; weak D call: TRBD2 (6 bases). V lost 3 bases, J lost 0 bases, and 18 bases lay in between. Looked up from germline, CDR1 is DFQATT and CDR2 is SNEGSKA (reference sequence). The CDR3 covers 17 residues. CDR3 sequence: CSASSLSLRGSYNEQFF. As DNA, the CDR3 is TGCAGTGCTAGTTCCCTCTCCCTGCGGGGCTCCTACAATGAGCAGTTCTTC.

The J gene is TRBJ2-3, the V gene TRBV7-3; 8 positions agree with TRBD2. Germline values: CDR1 SGHTA, CDR2 FQGTGA. This CDR3 comprises 18 residues. With V trimmed by 4 bases and J by 1 base, 13 bases remained unmatched. The CDR3 here is CASSSSESLAGRTDTQYF. The CDR3 nucleotides are TGTGCCAGCAGCTCCTCGGAATCGCTAGCGGGCCGCACAGATACGCAGTATTTT. The variable domain in full, with the rest retrieved from reference TRBV7-3 and TRBJ2-3, is GAGVSQTPSNKVTEKGKYVELRCDPISGHTALYWYRQSLGQGPEFLIYFQGTGAADDSGLPNDRFFAVRPEGSVSTLKIQRTERGDSAVYLCASSSSESLAGRTDTQYFGPGTRLTVL.

The J gene is TRBJ2-5, the V gene TRBV19; 11 bases match TRBD1. Germline trimming cut 4 bases from V and 6 bases from J; bases unmatched to any gene: 13. Germline V gene data show CDR1 as LNHDA and CDR2 as SQIVND (reference sequence). This CDR3 region has 17 residues. The CDR3 is CASSKRTGTGGMKTQYF. The CDR3 nucleotides are TGTGCCAGTAGTAAACGAACCGGGACAGGGGGTATGAAGACCCAGTACTTC.

The chain joins TRBV19 to TRBJ1-2; D possibly corresponds to TRBD1 (5 bases). V gave up 3 bases and J gave up 4 bases, with 15 bases separating them. Germline assignment: CDR1 LNHDA and CDR2 SQIVND (reference sequence). The CDR3 is 15 amino acids. Here the CDR3 DNA reads TGTGCCAGTAGTATCTCCGGGGCGCTCGGCTATGGCTACACCTTC. It is translated as CASSISGALGYGYTF.

This clone showed up just once. V usage is TRBV6-5 and J usage is TRBJ1-5; D may be TRBD1 (6 bases). CDR3 length equals 14 residues. CDR1 is MNHEY and CDR2 is SVGAGI in the germline V gene. V lost 7 bases and J lost 5, with 15 bases in between. The DNA for the CDR3 is TGTGCCAGCACCCTGGGGGGGCAAGATCAGCCCCAGCATTTT. As protein: CASTLGGQDQPQHF.

The CDR3 DNA reads as TGTGCCAGTAGTATAGTCACAGGGGTAAGGCAGCCCCAGCATTTT. This gives the protein CASSIVTGVRQPQHF. V usage is TRBV19 and J usage is TRBJ1-5, with 7 bases that match TRBD1. The CDR3 is made up of 15 amino acids. Per germline, CDR1 LNHDA and CDR2 SQIVND (reference sequence). Losses at the gene ends were 1 base for V and 7 bases for J; bases not matched to a gene: 7.

The chain carries TRBV15 and TRBJ1-3; D unresolved. Germline values: CDR1 LNHNV, CDR2 YYDKDF (reference sequence). V dropped 0 bases and J dropped 4 bases, with 13 bases sitting between them. This CDR3 contains 16 residues. CDR3 bases: TGTGCCACCAGCAGAGATATCCCCTCGGGCGGAAACACCATATATTTT. Translated, it gives CATSRDIPSGGNTIYF.

The V gene is TRBV15, the J gene TRBJ2-7; a possible D gene is TRBD2 (6 bases). CDR1 is LNHNV and CDR2 is YYDKDF in the germline V gene (reference sequence). The CDR3 contains 15 residues. The germline V and J ends were trimmed by 4 bases and 2 bases, with 15 bases remaining between them. The CDR3 sequence is CATSKSREWTYEQYF. CDR3 DNA sequence: TGTGCCACCAGCAAGAGTCGGGAGTGGACCTACGAGCAGTACTTC.

The V and J genes are TRBV5-4 and TRBJ2-1, with 9 bases fitting TRBD2. Germline CDR1 and CDR2: SGHNT and YYREEE (reference sequence). CDR3 size: 16 residues. V was pared by 1 base and J by 4 bases, with 6 bases of the junction left unmatched. CDR3 region: CASSLPTSGPYNEQFF. In DNA form, the CDR3 reads TGTGCCAGCAGCTTGCCCACTAGCGGGCCTTACAATGAGCAGTTCTTC.

The gene calls are TRBV7-2 and TRBJ2-7; D may be TRBD1 or TRBD2 (5 bases each). V was cut by 1 base and J by 2 bases, with 15 bases left in between. CDR3 length: 16 amino acids. From germline, CDR1 is SGHTA and CDR2 FQGNSA. In DNA, the CDR3 is TGTGCCAGCAGCTTAGTTGCAGGGACCGTACCCTACGAGCAGTACTTC. Amino acids: CASSLVAGTVPYEQYF.

V gene TRBV10-2 combines with J gene TRBJ1-4; D gene ambiguous. CDR1 is WSHSY and CDR2 is SAAADI in the germline V gene. The CDR3 is made up of 15 amino acids. V gave up 5 bases and J gave up 8 bases, with 18 bases separating them. The CDR3 here is CASSKRGGGREKLFF. In nucleotides, the CDR3 is TGCGCCAGCAGTAAGCGGGGAGGAGGCAGGGAAAAACTGTTTTTT.

This clone turned up a few times. The chain joins TRBV5-6 to TRBJ1-2, with a tentative D call TRBD1 (6 bases). Germline V gives CDR1 SGHDT, CDR2 YYEEEE. This CDR3 is built from 14 residues. V lost 6 bases and J lost 2, with 14 bases in between. CDR3 in amino acids: CASTDLRGNYGYTF. The CDR3 nucleotides read TGTGCCAGCACCGATCTTAGGGGGAACTATGGCTACACCTTC.

This clone has a handful of counts. The chain recombines TRBV6-6 with TRBJ2-1; weak D call: TRBD2 (6 bases). The length of the CDR3 is 12 residues. V was shortened by 6 bases and J by 15 bases, with 18 bases between the two germline ends. Germline CDR1 reads MNHNY; CDR2 reads SVGAGI (reference sequence). CDR3 loop: CASSRNYGGGFF. CDR3 bases: TGTGCCAGCAGCCGTAATTACGGGGGAGGGTTCTTC.

J is TRBJ2-5 and V is TRBV28; D perhaps matches TRBD2 (5 bases). The germline V gene has CDR1 MDHEN and CDR2 SYDVKM. Trimming stripped 7 bases from V and 1 base from J, with 10 bases between. The CDR3 spans 13 residues. The CDR3 sequence is CASNRGSQETQYF. The CDR3 bases are TGTGCCAGCAATCGAGGGAGCCAAGAGACCCAGTACTTC.

This clone has a count of ten or more. The rearrangement links TRBV11-2 to TRBJ2-7, with no clear D. Trimming removed 3 bases from V and 5 bases from J, with 17 bases in between. Germline V gene sequence: CDR1 SGHAT, CDR2 FQNNGV. The CDR3 consists of 15 residues. The CDR3, as DNA: TGTGCCAGCAGCTTGCGACCATCGTCAATCGACGAGCAGTACTTC. The encoded protein is CASSLRPSSIDEQYF.

This chain links TRBV5-1 with TRBJ2-5; D ambiguous. V lost 5 bases and J lost 7, with 15 bases in between. The CDR3 has 13 amino acids. Germline V lookup: CDR1 SGHRS, CDR2 YFSETQ. The chain's CDR3 is CASRSDLHGTQYF. Here the CDR3 DNA reads TGCGCCAGCAGGTCCGATCTCCATGGGACCCAGTACTTC.

The CDR3, as DNA: TGTGCCAGTAGTATACGGCAGGGAGACTATGGCTACACCTTC. The encoded protein is CASSIRQGDYGYTF. V is TRBV19 and J is TRBJ1-2; the D gene is possibly TRBD1 (5 bases). Trimming took off 2 bases at V and 3 bases at J, with 10 bases between the two ends. Germline V gene lookup returns CDR1 LNHDA and CDR2 SQIVND (reference sequence). The CDR3 runs 14 residues.

This sequence joins TRBV6-6 and TRBJ2-2; possibly TRBD1 or TRBD2 for D (5 bases each). Germline lookup yields CDR1 MNHNY and CDR2 SVGAGI (reference sequence). V lost 4 bases to trimming and J lost 7 bases, with 13 bases between them. This CDR3 spans 14 amino acids. The CDR3 nucleotides read TGTGCCAGCAGTTTCCACGGGGCAGGCGGGGAGCTGTTTTTT. Amino acid sequence: CASSFHGAGGELFF.

The chain employs TRBV14 and TRBJ1-2; D is ambiguous. CDR1 and CDR2 from the germline V gene are SGHDN and FVKESK. The CDR3 consists of 13 residues. V lost 4 bases and J lost 8, with 14 bases in between. Here the CDR3 reads CASSLLGLTGYTF. In DNA form, the CDR3 reads TGTGCCAGCAGCCTCTTGGGCCTTACCGGCTACACCTTC.